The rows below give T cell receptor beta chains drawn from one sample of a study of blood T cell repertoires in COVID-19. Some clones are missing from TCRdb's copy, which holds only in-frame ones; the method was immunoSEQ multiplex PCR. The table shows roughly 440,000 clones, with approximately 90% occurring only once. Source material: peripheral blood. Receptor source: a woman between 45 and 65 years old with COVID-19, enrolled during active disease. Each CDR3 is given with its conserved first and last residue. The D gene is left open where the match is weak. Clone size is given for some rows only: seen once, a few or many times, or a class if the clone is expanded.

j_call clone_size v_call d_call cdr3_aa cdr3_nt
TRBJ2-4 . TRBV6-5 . CASSPVRGPKNIQYF TGTGCCAGCAGTCCTGTGCGGGGACCCAAAAACATTCAGTACTTC
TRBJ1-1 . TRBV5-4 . CASSPPTRSNTEAFF TGTGCCAGTAGCCCGCCTACTAGGTCGAACACTGAAGCTTTCTTT
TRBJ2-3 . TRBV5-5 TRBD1 CASSGTGGSIDTQYF TGTGCCAGCAGCGGGACAGGGGGGTCGATTGATACGCAGTATTTT
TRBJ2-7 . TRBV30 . CAWIPGASYEQYF TGTGCCTGGATCCCAGGGGCGTCGTACGAGCAGTACTTC
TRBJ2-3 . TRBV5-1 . CASKIGTHNTDTQYF TGCGCCAGCAAAATCGGGACTCACAACACAGATACGCAGTATTTT
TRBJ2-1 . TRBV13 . CASSLSRTALHNEQFF TGTGCCAGCAGCTTATCCCGGACAGCCCTGCACAATGAGCAGTTCTTC
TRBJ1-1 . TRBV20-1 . CSAISTAEAFF TGCAGTGCTATCTCGACAGCTGAAGCTTTCTTT
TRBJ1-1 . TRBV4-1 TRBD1 CASSQARTGRTEAFF TGCGCCAGCAGCCAAGCCCGGACAGGGAGGACTGAAGCTTTCTTT
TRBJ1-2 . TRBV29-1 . CSVETVNYGYTF TGCAGCGTCGAGACAGTCAACTATGGCTACACCTTC
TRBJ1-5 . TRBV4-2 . CASSQAAAALDQPQHF TGTGCCAGCAGCCAAGCGGCGGCCGCCTTAGACCAGCCCCAGCATTTT
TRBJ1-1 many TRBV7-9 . CASSLETVSLAGAFF TGTGCCAGCAGCTTAGAGACAGTCTCTCTGGCGGGGGCTTTCTTT
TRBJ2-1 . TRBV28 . CASRLTGQREQFF TGTGCCAGCAGACTTACAGGGCAACGAGAGCAGTTCTTC